The sequence of this T cell receptor beta chain was determined in a study of T cell clusters in autoimmune cytopenias. This CDR3 spans 14 amino acids. Germline V lookup: CDR1 SGHAT, CDR2 FQDESV (reference sequence). Each sample's input was roughly 250 ng genomic DNA, 38,000 or so genome equivalents. Notes on the study in general: TRB repertoire shifts in secondary cytopenia and chronic lymphocytic leukemia mostly reflected lymphoma, not autoimmunity. Exclusive TRB clusters were around 3-fold more numerous in healthy donors than in active autoimmune hepatitis. Physiological T cell clusters of healthy donors were apparently absent in primary autoimmune cytopenia patients. The T cell clusters came from computational analysis alone and lack functional validation.

By frequency, this clonotype is medium-sized. The antigen remains unidentified. TRB was amplified by touch-down multiplex PCR, primer pools A and B combined. TCRdb re-called the multiplex PCR reads and catalogs CDR3 proteins one per entry, DNA excluded. This table lists 5,300 or so distinct CDR3 sequences. Specimen: peripheral blood. This sequence originates from a human donor with an autoimmune cytopenia or autoimmune hepatitis (not recorded which). The J gene is TRBJ2-5, the V gene TRBV11-1; TCRdb indicates TRBD1, and absent DNA this call remains unverified. The chain's CDR3 is CASSFQGVGETQYF.